This TCR beta chain derives from a study of OX40 agonist ivuxolimab in advanced cancers. Overall study results and limits: Both blood CD4+ and CD8+ T cells showed clonal growth by week 6 at 0.1 to 3.0 mg/kg. More expanded clones were seen, on average, in CD8+ T cells than in CD4+. Partial responders at 0.1-3.0 mg/kg had among the lowest clonal expansion. Among some nonresponders, normalized T-cell clonal expansion was also low.

Profiling relied on immunoSEQ multiplex PCR, and the TCRdb table lists in-frame clones only, not all of them. The repertoire holds about 130,000 clones, 90% seen once, with 0.85% to 1.4% in the top ten. Comments on this clone: The antigen is unknown.

The CDR3 extends over 15 amino acids. V gave up 4 bases and J gave up 3 bases, with 13 bases separating them. Germline loops: CDR1 MDHEN, CDR2 SYDVKM. The chain employs TRBV28 and TRBJ1-5; D is ambiguous. The receptor comes from an adult with an advanced solid tumor such as melanoma, head and neck, liver or kidney cancer. The sequencing used CD4+ or CD8+ T cells sorted from blood, collected in a trial of the OX40 agonist ivuxolimab. The CDR3 is CASSSGPGLNQPQHF. The CDR3 DNA is TGTGCCAGCAGTTCCGGCCCGGGTCTCAATCAGCCCCAGCATTTT.